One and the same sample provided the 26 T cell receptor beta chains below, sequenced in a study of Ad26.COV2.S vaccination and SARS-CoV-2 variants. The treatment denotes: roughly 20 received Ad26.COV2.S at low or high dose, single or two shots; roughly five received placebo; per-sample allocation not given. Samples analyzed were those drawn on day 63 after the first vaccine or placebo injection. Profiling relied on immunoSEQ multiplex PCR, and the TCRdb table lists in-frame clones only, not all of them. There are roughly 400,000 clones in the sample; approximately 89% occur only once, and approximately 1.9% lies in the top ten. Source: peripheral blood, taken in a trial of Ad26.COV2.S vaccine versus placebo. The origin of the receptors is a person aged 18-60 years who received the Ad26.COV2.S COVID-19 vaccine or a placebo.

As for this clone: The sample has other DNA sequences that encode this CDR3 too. The CDR3, as DNA: TGTGCCAGCAGCTTAAGTACAGGAGAGACCCAGTACTTC. Amino acid sequence: CASSLSTGETQYF. The chain uses TRBV11-2 and TRBJ2-5; D is perhaps TRBD1 (5 bases). The CDR3 spans 13 residues. The V and J ends lost 2 bases and 4 bases respectively, with 8 bases between them. The germline V gene encodes CDR1 SGHAT and CDR2 FQNNGV. Filled out from reference TRBV11-2 and TRBJ2-5, the complete variable domain reads EAGVAQSPRYKIIEKRQSVAFWCNPISGHATLYWYQQILGQGPKLLIQFQNNGVVDDSQLPKDRFSAERLKGVDSTLKIQPAKLEDSAVYLCASSLSTGETQYFGPGTRLLVL.

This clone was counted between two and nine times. This CDR3 is CASSQDLEGNTGELFF. The CDR3 coding sequence is TGCGCCAGCAGCCAAGATCTGGAGGGAAACACCGGGGAGCTGTTTTTT. The chain links TRBV4-1 to TRBJ2-2, with D possibly TRBD2 on 6 matching bases. Germline CDR1 is MGHRA and CDR2 is YSYEKL. The germline V and J ends were trimmed by 0 bases and 2 bases, with 10 bases remaining between them. The CDR3 consists of 16 residues.

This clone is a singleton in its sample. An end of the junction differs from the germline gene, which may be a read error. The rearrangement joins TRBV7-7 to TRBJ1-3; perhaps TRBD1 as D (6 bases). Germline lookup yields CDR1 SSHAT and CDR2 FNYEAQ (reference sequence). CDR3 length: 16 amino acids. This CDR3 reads CASSLDVGGSGNTIYF. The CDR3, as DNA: TGTGCTAGCAGCTTAGACGTGGGGGGCAGTGGAAACACCATATATTTT.

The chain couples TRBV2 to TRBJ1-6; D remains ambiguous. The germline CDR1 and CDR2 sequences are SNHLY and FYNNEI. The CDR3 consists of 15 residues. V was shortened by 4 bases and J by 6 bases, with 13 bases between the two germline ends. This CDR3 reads CASSANGLFNSPLHF. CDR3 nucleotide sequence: TGTGCCAGCAGTGCTAACGGATTGTTTAATTCACCCCTCCACTTT.

The CDR3 here is CASSLEGYRVSTDTQYF. In DNA form, the CDR3 reads TGTGCCAGCAGCTTAGAGGGTTACAGGGTTAGCACAGATACGCAGTATTTT. V is TRBV7-9 and J is TRBJ2-3; D may be TRBD1 (6 bases). The CDR3 runs 17 residues. V was shortened by 1 base and J by 0 bases, with 14 bases between the two germline ends. CDR1 and CDR2 (germline): SEHNR, FQNEAQ (reference sequence).

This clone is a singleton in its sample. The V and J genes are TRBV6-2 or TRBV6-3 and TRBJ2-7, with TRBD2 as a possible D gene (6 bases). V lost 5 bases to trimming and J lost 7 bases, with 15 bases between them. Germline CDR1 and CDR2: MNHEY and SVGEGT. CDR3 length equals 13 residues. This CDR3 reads CASSRRENGEQYF. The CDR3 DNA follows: TGTGCCAGCAGTCGCCGGGAGAACGGGGAGCAGTACTTC.

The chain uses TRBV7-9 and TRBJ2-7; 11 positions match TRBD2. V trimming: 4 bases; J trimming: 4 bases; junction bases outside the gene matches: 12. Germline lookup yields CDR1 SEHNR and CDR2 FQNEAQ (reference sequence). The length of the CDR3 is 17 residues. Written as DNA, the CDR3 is TGTGCCAGCAGCTCCCGGGGGAGTAGCGGGAGGGGGTACGAGCAGTACTTC. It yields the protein CASSSRGSSGRGYEQYF.

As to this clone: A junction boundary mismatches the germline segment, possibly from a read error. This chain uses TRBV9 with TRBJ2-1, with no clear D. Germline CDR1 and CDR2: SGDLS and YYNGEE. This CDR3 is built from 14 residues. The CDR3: CASSATPSHNEQFF. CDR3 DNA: TGTGCCAGCAGCGCCACCCCCTCCCACAATGAGCAGTTCTTC.

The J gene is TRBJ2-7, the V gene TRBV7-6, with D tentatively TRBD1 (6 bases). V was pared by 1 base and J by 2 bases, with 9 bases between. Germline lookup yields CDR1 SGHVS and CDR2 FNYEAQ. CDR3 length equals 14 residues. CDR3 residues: CASSLVGGPYEQYF. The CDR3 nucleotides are TGTGCCAGCAGCTTAGTAGGGGGACCCTACGAGCAGTACTTC. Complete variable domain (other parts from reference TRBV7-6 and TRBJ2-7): GAGVSQSPRYKVTKRGQDVALRCDPISGHVSLYWYRQALGQGPEFLTYFNYEAQQDKSGLPNDRFSAERPEGSISTLTIQRTEQRDSAMYRCASSLVGGPYEQYFGPGTRLTVT.

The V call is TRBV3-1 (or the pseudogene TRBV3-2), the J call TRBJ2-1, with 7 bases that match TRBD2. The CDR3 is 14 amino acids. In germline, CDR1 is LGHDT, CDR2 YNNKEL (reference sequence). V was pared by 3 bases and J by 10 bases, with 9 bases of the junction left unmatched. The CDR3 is CASSQELASREQFF. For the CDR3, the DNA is TGTGCCAGCAGCCAGGAACTAGCGTCAAGGGAGCAGTTCTTC.

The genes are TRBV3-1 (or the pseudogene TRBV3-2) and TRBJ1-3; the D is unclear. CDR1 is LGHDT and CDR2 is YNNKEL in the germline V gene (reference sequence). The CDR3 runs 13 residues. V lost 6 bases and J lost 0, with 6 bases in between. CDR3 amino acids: CASRWDSGNTIYF. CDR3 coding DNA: TGTGCCAGCAGATGGGACTCTGGAAACACCATATATTTT.

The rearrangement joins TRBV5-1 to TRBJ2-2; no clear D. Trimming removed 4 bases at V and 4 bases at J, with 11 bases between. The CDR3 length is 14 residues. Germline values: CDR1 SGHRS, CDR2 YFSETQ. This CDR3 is CASSTTPVTGELFF. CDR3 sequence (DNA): TGCGCCAGCAGCACGACCCCAGTCACCGGGGAGCTGTTTTTT.

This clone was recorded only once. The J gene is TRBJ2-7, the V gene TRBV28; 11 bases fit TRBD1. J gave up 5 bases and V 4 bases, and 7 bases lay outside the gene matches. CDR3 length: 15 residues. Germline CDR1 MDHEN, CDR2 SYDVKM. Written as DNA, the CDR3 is TGTGCCAGCAGTTGGACAGGGGGCCGGGTCGACGAGCAGTACTTC. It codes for CASSWTGGRVDEQYF.

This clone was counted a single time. DNA for the CDR3: TGTGCCAGTAGTCCCGGGACCGATGACTATGGCTACACCTTC. The encoded protein is CASSPGTDDYGYTF. The rearrangement uses TRBV19 and TRBJ1-2; D may be TRBD1 (5 bases). V dropped 5 bases and J dropped 3 bases, with 13 bases sitting between them. The V gene's germline CDR1 is LNHDA and CDR2 SQIVND (reference sequence). The CDR3 has 14 residues.

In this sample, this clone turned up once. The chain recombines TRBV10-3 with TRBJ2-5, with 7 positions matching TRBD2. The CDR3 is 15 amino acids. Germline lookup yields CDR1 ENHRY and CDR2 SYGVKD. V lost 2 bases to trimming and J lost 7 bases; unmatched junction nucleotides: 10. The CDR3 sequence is CAISERLAALPTQYF. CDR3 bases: TGTGCCATCAGTGAGAGGCTAGCGGCTTTGCCGACCCAGTACTTC.

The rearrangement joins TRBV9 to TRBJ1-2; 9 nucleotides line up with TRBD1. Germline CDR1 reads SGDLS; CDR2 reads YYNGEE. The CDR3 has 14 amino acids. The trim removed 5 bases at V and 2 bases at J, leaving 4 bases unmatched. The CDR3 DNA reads TGTGCCAGCAGTTCCGGGACAGGGAACTATGGCTACACCTTC. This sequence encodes CASSSGTGNYGYTF.

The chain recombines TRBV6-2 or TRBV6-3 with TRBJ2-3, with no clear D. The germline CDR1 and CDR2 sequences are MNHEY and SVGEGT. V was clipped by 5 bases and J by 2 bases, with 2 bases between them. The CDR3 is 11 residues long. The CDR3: CASSDTDTQYF. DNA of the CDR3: TGTGCCAGCAGTGACACAGATACGCAGTATTTT.

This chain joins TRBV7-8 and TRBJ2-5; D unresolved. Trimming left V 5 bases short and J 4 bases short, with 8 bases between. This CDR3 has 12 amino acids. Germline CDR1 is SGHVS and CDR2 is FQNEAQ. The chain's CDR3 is CASSPPGETQYF. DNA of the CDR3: TGTGCCAGCAGCCCCCCGGGAGAGACCCAGTACTTC.

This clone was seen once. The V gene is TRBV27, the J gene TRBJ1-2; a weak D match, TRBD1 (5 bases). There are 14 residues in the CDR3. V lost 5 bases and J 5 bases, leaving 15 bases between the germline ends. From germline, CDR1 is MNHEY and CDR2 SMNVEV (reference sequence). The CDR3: CASSPSGGVYGYTF. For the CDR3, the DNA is TGTGCCAGCAGTCCGTCGGGGGGTGTTTATGGCTACACCTTC.

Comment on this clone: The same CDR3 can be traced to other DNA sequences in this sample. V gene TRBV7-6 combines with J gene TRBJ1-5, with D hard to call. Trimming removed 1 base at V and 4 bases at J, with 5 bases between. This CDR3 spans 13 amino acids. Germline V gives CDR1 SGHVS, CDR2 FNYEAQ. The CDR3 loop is CASSLGLNQPQHF. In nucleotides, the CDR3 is TGTGCCAGCAGCTTAGGCCTGAATCAGCCCCAGCATTTT.

The CDR3 DNA sequence: TGTGCCAGTAGTATCCGGAGCGGTTTGGGAACTGGGGCCAACGTCCTGACTTTC. It encodes CASSIRSGLGTGANVLTF. The chain carries TRBV19 and TRBJ2-6; D is perhaps TRBD2 (5 bases). With 3 bases removed from V and 2 bases from J, the gap between germline ends came to 17 bases. Germline assignment: CDR1 LNHDA and CDR2 SQIVND (reference sequence). The CDR3 totals 18 residues.

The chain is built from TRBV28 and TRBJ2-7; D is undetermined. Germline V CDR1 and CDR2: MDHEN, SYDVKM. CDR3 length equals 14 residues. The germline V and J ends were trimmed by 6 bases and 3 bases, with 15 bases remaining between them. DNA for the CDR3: TGTGCCAGCAGCTCCGCGACACGGCACTACGAGCAGTACTTC. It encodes CASSSATRHYEQYF.

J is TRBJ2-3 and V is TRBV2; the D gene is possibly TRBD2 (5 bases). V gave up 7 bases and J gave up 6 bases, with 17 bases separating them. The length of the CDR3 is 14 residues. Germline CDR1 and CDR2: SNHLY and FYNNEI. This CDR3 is CASIQRRPGDTQYF. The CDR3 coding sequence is TGTGCCAGCATCCAGAGGAGGCCTGGGGATACGCAGTATTTT.

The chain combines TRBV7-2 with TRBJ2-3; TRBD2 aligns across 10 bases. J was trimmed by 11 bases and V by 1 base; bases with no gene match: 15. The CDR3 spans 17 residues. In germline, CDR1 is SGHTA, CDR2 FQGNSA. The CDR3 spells CASSLEGFSGRRRGQYF. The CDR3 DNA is TGTGCCAGCAGCTTAGAGGGGTTTAGCGGGAGGAGGCGGGGGCAGTATTTT.

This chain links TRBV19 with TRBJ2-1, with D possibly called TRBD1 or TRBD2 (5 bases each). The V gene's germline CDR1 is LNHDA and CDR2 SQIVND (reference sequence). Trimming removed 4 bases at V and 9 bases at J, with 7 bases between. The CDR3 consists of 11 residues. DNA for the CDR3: TGTGCCAGTAGTAGTGGGGGTGAGCAGTTCTTC. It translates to CASSSGGEQFF.

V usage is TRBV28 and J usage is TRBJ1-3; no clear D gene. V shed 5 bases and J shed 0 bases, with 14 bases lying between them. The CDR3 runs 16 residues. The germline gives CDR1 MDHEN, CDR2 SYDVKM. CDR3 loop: CASSLRLGPSGNTIYF. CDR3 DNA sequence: TGTGCCAGCAGTCTCCGTCTGGGTCCCTCTGGAAACACCATATATTTT.